Shown below are 25 T cell receptor beta chains from a single sample sequenced in a study of shared clonotypes between healthy human individuals. Measured with immunoSEQ multiplex PCR; TCRdb has only the in-frame clones, and not every one. The sample has roughly 2 million clones, over 85% seen once; the top ten hold around 1.1%. Cells designated naive CD8 were CD45RO-negative and were positively selected for CCR7, with terminally differentiated effector memory CD45RA+ cells excluded. Sequencing was carried out using naive CD8+ T cells sorted from blood. These receptors were taken from a man between 18 and 29 years old in good health.

This chain links TRBV6-5 with TRBJ2-7; no reliable D call. V shed 8 bases and J shed 3 bases, with 14 bases lying between them. CDR3 size: 13 residues. The V gene's germline CDR1 is MNHEY and CDR2 SVGAGI. Written as DNA, the CDR3 is TGTGCCAGCCAGGAAGGGTTCGGCTACGAGCAGTACTTC. Protein sequence: CASQEGFGYEQYF.

The rearrangement joins TRBV10-3 to TRBJ2-5; unclear D gene. This CDR3 is 13 amino acids long. V lost 3 bases and J lost 5, with 10 bases in between. The germline gives CDR1 ENHRY, CDR2 SYGVKD. CDR3 sequence (DNA): TGTGCCATCAGTGATATAGGTGGGGAGACCCAGTACTTC. Its protein product is CAISDIGGETQYF.

This clone was recorded once. This rearrangement joins TRBV6-6 to TRBJ2-7; 9 bases match TRBD1. The CDR3 consists of 15 residues. CDR1 and CDR2 from the germline V gene are MNHNY and SVGAGI (reference sequence). V gave up 2 bases and J gave up 4 bases; unmatched junction bases: 6. The CDR3 is CASSYEQGAGYEQYF. The CDR3 DNA is TGTGCCAGCAGTTACGAACAGGGGGCAGGGTACGAGCAGTACTTC.

The genes are TRBV5-4 and TRBJ2-7, with D hard to call. The CDR3 has 12 amino acids. Trimming cost V 2 bases and J 6 bases, with 9 bases left between them. Germline assignment: CDR1 SGHNT and CDR2 YYREEE (reference sequence). CDR3 loop: CASSFGPVEQYF. CDR3 nucleotide sequence: TGTGCCAGCAGCTTTGGCCCCGTCGAGCAGTACTTC.

The gene calls are TRBV7-6 and TRBJ2-7, with a possible D match to TRBD1 (6 bases). Germline lookup yields CDR1 SGHVS and CDR2 FNYEAQ. V lost 2 bases and J 4 bases, leaving 12 bases between the germline ends. The CDR3 runs 14 residues. The CDR3 coding sequence is TGTGCCAGCAGCTTACAGGGGTCTCCGTACGAGCAGTACTTC. Translating it yields CASSLQGSPYEQYF.

The rearrangement links TRBV5-6 to TRBJ2-5; a possible D gene is TRBD2 (7 bases). The ends were cut back, 4 bases at V and 3 bases at J, with 13 bases in the middle. The CDR3 spans 14 residues. The germline V gene has CDR1 SGHDT and CDR2 YYEEEE. CDR3 in amino acids: CASSGGAEEETQYF. For the CDR3, the DNA is TGTGCCAGCAGCGGGGGGGCGGAGGAAGAGACCCAGTACTTC.

This rearrangement joins TRBV19 to TRBJ1-2; D remains ambiguous. This CDR3 has 11 residues. V lost 7 bases and J 8 bases, leaving 11 bases between the germline ends. Germline CDR1 reads LNHDA; CDR2 reads SQIVND (reference sequence). The CDR3 region is CASTLGSGYTF. The CDR3 DNA follows: TGTGCCAGTACCCTCGGATCCGGCTACACCTTC.

The genes are TRBV4-1 and TRBJ1-2; the D gene is possibly TRBD1 (6 bases). This CDR3 has 14 amino acids. Trimming took 4 bases from V and 6 from J, leaving 15 bases between them. The germline gives CDR1 MGHRA, CDR2 YSYEKL. Written as DNA, the CDR3 is TGCGCCAGCAGCCCAGCGAGGGGGAGGGATGGCTACACCTTC. Its protein product is CASSPARGRDGYTF.

The chain employs TRBV6-1 and TRBJ2-7; D may be TRBD2 (6 bases). The CDR3 spans 14 residues. Germline CDR1 and CDR2: MNHNS and SASEGT. The V end lost 2 bases, the J end lost 3 bases, and 11 bases lay between the germline ends. The CDR3 coding sequence is TGTGCCAGCAGTGAATGGGGGGATGGCTACGAGCAGTACTTC. Translation: CASSEWGDGYEQYF.

The chain has TRBV21-1 and TRBJ2-2; the table's D call, TRBD1, has no DNA check behind it. TRBV21-1 is a recognized pseudogene. This CDR3 region has 15 residues. In nucleotides, the CDR3 is TGTGCCAGCAGCCAAACAGGGGGCAGTCACGGGGAGCTGTTTTTT. Translation gives CASSQTGGSHGELFF.

V is TRBV15 and J is TRBJ1-5; 9 positions agree with TRBD1. Germline V gene lookup returns CDR1 LNHNV and CDR2 YYDKDF (reference sequence). This CDR3 comprises 17 residues. J lost 7 bases, V lost 1 base, and 11 bases had no gene match. CDR3 in DNA: TGTGCCACCAGCAGAGTCGGGTTGGGACAGGGAGGCCAGCCCCAGCATTTT. Amino acids: CATSRVGLGQGGQPQHF.

Regarding this clone: This specimen includes other DNA sequences encoding the same CDR3. The rearrangement links TRBV11-2 to TRBJ2-7, with D possibly being TRBD1 or TRBD2 (5 bases each). The V and J ends lost 3 bases and 3 bases respectively, with 9 bases between them. This CDR3 is 13 amino acids long. Germline V gene sequence: CDR1 SGHAT, CDR2 FQNNGV. The CDR3 DNA is TGTGCCAGCAGCTTCGGTGGGGGCTACGAGCAGTACTTC. As protein: CASSFGGGYEQYF.

The rearrangement uses TRBV2 and TRBJ2-2; no clear D. Trimming left V 8 bases short and J 0 bases short, with 7 bases between. The CDR3 loop spans 13 amino acids. Germline V gene data show CDR1 as SNHLY and CDR2 as FYNNEI. CDR3: CASVGPNTGELFF. DNA for the CDR3: TGTGCCAGCGTGGGCCCGAACACCGGGGAGCTGTTTTTT.

With regard to this clone: Other DNA sequences within the sample encode an identical CDR3. The V and J genes are TRBV7-9 and TRBJ2-7, with TRBD1 matching 10 bases. This CDR3 spans 14 amino acids. V lost 5 bases and J lost 1; bases outside the gene matches: 2. Germline loops: CDR1 SEHNR, CDR2 FQNEAQ (reference sequence). This chain's CDR3 is CASSTGQGSYEQYF. In DNA form, the CDR3 reads TGTGCCAGCAGCACGGGACAGGGGTCCTACGAGCAGTACTTC.

The CDR3 nucleotides read TGTGCCAGTAGTATATTCCCGGGGGAGTGGCGACAGTTCTTC. This gives the protein CASSIFPGEWRQFF. The rearrangement uses TRBV19 and TRBJ2-1, with D possibly TRBD2 on 6 matching bases. The CDR3 covers 14 residues. Trimming left V 2 bases short and J 13 bases short, with 18 bases between. Looked up from germline, CDR1 is LNHDA and CDR2 is SQIVND (reference sequence).

This chain links TRBV6-1 with TRBJ2-1, with D hard to call. The germline V gene encodes CDR1 MNHNS and CDR2 SASEGT. This CDR3 comprises 14 residues. V gave up 9 bases and J gave up 2 bases, with 14 bases separating them. This CDR3 is CASSPPRPYNEQFF. Here the CDR3 DNA reads TGTGCCAGTTCCCCCCCGCGCCCCTACAATGAGCAGTTCTTC.

As DNA, the CDR3 is TGTGCCAGCAGCTGGGGAGAACTAGCGGGAGGCAATGAGCAGTTCTTC. It translates to CASSWGELAGGNEQFF. The chain uses TRBV7-9 and TRBJ2-1, with 12 nucleotides matching TRBD2. Trimming cost V 4 bases and J 6 bases; bases outside gene matches: 7. The CDR3 consists of 16 residues. Germline CDR1 is SEHNR and CDR2 is FQNEAQ (reference sequence). The full variable domain, completed using reference TRBV7-9 and TRBJ2-1, is DTGVSQNPRHKITKRGQNVTFRCDPISEHNRLYWYRQTLGQGPEFLTYFQNEAQLEKSRLLSDRFSAERPKGSFSTLEIQRTEQGDSAMYLCASSWGELAGGNEQFFGPGTRLTVL.

The chain has TRBV9 and TRBJ1-3; D uncertain. V dropped 0 bases and J dropped 5 bases, with 15 bases sitting between them. The length of the CDR3 is 16 residues. CDR1 is SGDLS and CDR2 is YYNGEE in the germline V gene. CDR3 in amino acids: CASSVGVMWVRNTIYF. The CDR3 DNA reads TGTGCCAGCAGCGTAGGGGTCATGTGGGTTCGAAACACCATATATTTT. The variable domain in full, with the rest retrieved from reference TRBV9 and TRBJ1-3, is DSGVTQTPKHLITATGQRVTLRCSPRSGDLSVYWYQQSLDQGLQFLIQYYNGEERAKGNILERFSAQQFPDLHSELNLSSLELGDSALYFCASSVGVMWVRNTIYFGEGSWLTVV.

This rearrangement joins TRBV29-1 to TRBJ2-1, with 9 bases fitting TRBD1. This CDR3 has 15 residues. The V gene end was trimmed by 1 base and the J gene end by 7 bases; junction bases not matched to a gene: 8. Germline V gene lookup returns CDR1 SQVTM and CDR2 ANQGSEA. CDR3 bases: TGCAGCGTTGAAGGGGACAGGGTCGGAGTTAATGAGCAGTTCTTC. It translates to CSVEGDRVGVNEQFF.

V is TRBV19 and J is TRBJ2-7, with a tentative D call TRBD1 (6 bases). The V gene's germline CDR1 is LNHDA and CDR2 SQIVND (reference sequence). The CDR3 has 14 amino acids. The V end was cut by 2 bases, the J end by 4 bases, with 12 bases between. The CDR3 spells CASSISGHPYEQYF. The CDR3 DNA sequence: TGTGCCAGTAGTATATCGGGACACCCATACGAGCAGTACTTC.

The chain uses TRBV30 and TRBJ2-7; perhaps TRBD1 as D (5 bases). Germline V lookup: CDR1 GTSNPN, CDR2 SVGIG (reference sequence). Trimming removed 5 bases from V and 4 bases from J, with 15 bases in between. The CDR3 is 13 amino acids. Here the CDR3 DNA reads TGTGCCTGGTCACCACAGGTGGGATACGAGCAGTACTTC. It encodes CAWSPQVGYEQYF.

The CDR3 DNA sequence: TGTGCCAGCAGCTTGGCAGGGGAGGACACTGAAGCTTTCTTT. Translation gives CASSLAGEDTEAFF. This chain links TRBV5-6 with TRBJ1-1; weak D call: TRBD1 (6 bases). The V end was cut by 0 bases, the J end by 3 bases, with 9 bases between. Germline CDR1 and CDR2: SGHDT and YYEEEE. The length of the CDR3 is 14 residues.

The chain couples TRBV6-5 to TRBJ2-1; D not resolved. V was pared by 2 bases and J by 8 bases, with 10 bases between. This CDR3 is 13 amino acids long. Looked up from germline, CDR1 is MNHEY and CDR2 is SVGAGI. For the CDR3, the DNA is TGTGCCAGCAGTTACCGGTCCTTCGATGAGCAGTTCTTC. This encodes CASSYRSFDEQFF.

This chain joins TRBV7-9 and TRBJ2-5; D is possibly TRBD1 (6 bases). CDR1 and CDR2 from the germline V gene are SEHNR and FQNEAQ (reference sequence). The CDR3 runs 16 residues. Between the trimmed V and J ends, which lost 4 bases and 4 bases, there was a span of 19 bases. CDR3 protein: CASSSATGREGETQYF. The CDR3 region has the DNA TGTGCCAGCAGCTCAGCCACAGGGAGAGAAGGAGAGACCCAGTACTTC.

This clone was detected a few times. The chain uses TRBV9 and TRBJ2-2; no reliable D call. The CDR3 runs to 13 residues. Germline-derived CDR1 and CDR2 are SGDLS and YYNGEE. Trimming left V 6 bases short and J 2 bases short, with 8 bases between. The CDR3 protein is CASNDGNTGELFF. Here the CDR3 DNA reads TGTGCCAGCAATGACGGAAACACCGGGGAGCTGTTTTTT.